What follows describes a single TCR beta chain. Compared with germline, one end of the junction differs, possibly owing to a read error. TCRdb passed the reads through MiXCR, listing each CDR3 protein once. The table lists 20,000 or so distinct CDR3 sequences, about 20% of them singletons. The data were taken from a study of lung T cells in sarcoidosis with Löfgren's syndrome. Per germline, CDR1 MNHEY and CDR2 SVGAGI. This CDR3 spans 15 amino acids. The V call is TRBV6-5, the J call TRBJ2-1; 7 bases map to TRBD1. The source material was CD4+ T cells from PBMCs. This TCR was sampled from a human donor with sarcoidosis (Löfgren's syndrome or another form), or a control subject (not recorded which). For the CDR3, the DNA is TGTGCCAGCAGCGAAGGGGGCCTCTCCTACAATGGGCAGTTCTTC. Amino acid sequence: CASSEGGLSYNGQFF.